This TCR beta chain is drawn from a study of STAT5B mutations in CD4+ large granular lymphocyte leukemia. Sequenced by immunoSEQ multiplex PCR; TCRdb stores in-frame clones only, minus some. The sample records approximately 20,000 clones, roughly 80% being singletons. The sequencing sample was made of CD4+ T cells from blood buffy coats. The TCR comes from a human donor in good health.

CDR3 nucleotide sequence: TGTGCCAGCAGCTTATTCCCACGCTCTAGCGGGGGTGACGCAGATACGCAGTATTTT. The encoded protein is CASSLFPRSSGGDADTQYF. The V and J genes are TRBV7-2 and TRBJ2-3, with 10 bases matching TRBD2. V dropped 2 bases and J dropped 4; count of bases not matched to a gene: 15. Per germline, CDR1 SGHTA and CDR2 FQGNSA. The CDR3 covers 19 residues.